The rows below give T cell receptor beta chains drawn from one sample of a study of technical replicates of blood from a few donors. Sequencing used immunoSEQ multiplex PCR; TCRdb keeps in-frame clones, though not all of them. Among more than 80,000 clones listed, almost 96% were seen once. The sample comprised T cells isolated from PBMCs. Every receptor here comes from a human donor in good health. CDR3s leave out the opening cysteine and the closing phenylalanine or tryptophan. The order of the fields is V gene, J gene, CDR3 protein.

TRBV6-6	TRBJ2-1	ATSRSSYNEQF
TRBV6-1	TRBJ2-5	ASRLSGSGETQY
TRBV27	TRBJ1-1	ASSLGGLDKAF
TRBV7-9	TRBJ1-6	ASSLRDRVDSPLH
TRBV30	TRBJ2-2	AWSVISPGELF
TRBV6-5	TRBJ1-1	ASSYGQGNTEAF
TRBV2	TRBJ2-3	ASHDRDTRDSYSTDTQY
TRBV10-3	TRBJ1-1	AITRRGGGMNTEAF
TRBV6-6	TRBJ1-5	ASSDRTSNQPQH
TRBV5-1	TRBJ1-5	ASSSDGQGEQPQH
TRBV18	TRBJ2-2	ASSPQTGPVGDTGELF
TRBV30	TRBJ1-3	AWREDRMRQPLGSGNTIY
TRBV7-8	TRBJ2-7	ASSVQGHNSYEQY
TRBV5-6	TRBJ2-2	ASSLVQGTGELF
TRBV11-3	TRBJ2-5	ASSARTEETQY
TRBV2	TRBJ1-2	ASTGGEVYGYT
TRBV30	TRBJ1-4	AWSRGQLLEKLF
TRBV2	TRBJ1-2	ASTPEGGAGYT
TRBV27	TRBJ2-2	ASLGLNSTGELF
TRBV5-1	TRBJ2-7	ASSHGTGGVYEQY
TRBV7-7	TRBJ2-1	ASSPSRLDNEQF
TRBV7-9	TRBJ2-1	ASSLLAGISGEQF
TRBV11-2	TRBJ1-4	ASSLMAGANEKLF
TRBV2	TRBJ2-1	ASLGRGIGF
TRBV9	TRBJ2-7	ASSATGDSYEQY
TRBV5-4	TRBJ2-3	ASSPDISRISTDTQY